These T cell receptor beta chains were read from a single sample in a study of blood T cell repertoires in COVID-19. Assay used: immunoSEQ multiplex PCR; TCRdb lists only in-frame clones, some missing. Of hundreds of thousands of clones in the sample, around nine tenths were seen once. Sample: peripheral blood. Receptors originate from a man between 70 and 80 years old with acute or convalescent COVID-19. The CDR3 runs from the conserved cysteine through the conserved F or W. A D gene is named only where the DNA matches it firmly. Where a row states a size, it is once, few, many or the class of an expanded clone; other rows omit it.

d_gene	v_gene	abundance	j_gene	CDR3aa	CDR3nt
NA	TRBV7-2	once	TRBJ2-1	CASSSGFRNEQFF	TGTGCCAGCAGCTCGGGTTTTCGCAATGAGCAGTTCTTC
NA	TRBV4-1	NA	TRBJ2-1	CASSQPTRDYNEQFF	TGCGCCAGCAGCCAACCTACTAGGGACTACAATGAGCAGTTCTTC
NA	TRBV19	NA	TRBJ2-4	CASSPGLVGLAKNIQYF	TGTGCCAGTAGTCCTGGGCTGGTAGGATTAGCCAAAAACATTCAGTACTTC
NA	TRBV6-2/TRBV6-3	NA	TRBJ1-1	CASSTRGWDDEAFF	TGTGCCAGCAGTACAAGGGGGTGGGACGATGAAGCTTTCTTT
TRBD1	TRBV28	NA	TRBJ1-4	CASTGGGQGRTNEKLFF	TGTGCCAGCACCGGGGGGGGACAGGGGAGGACGAATGAAAAACTGTTTTTT
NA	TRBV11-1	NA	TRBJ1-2	CASSPGQSYGYTF	TGTGCCAGCAGCCCTGGACAGAGCTATGGCTACACCTTC
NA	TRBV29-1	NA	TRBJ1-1	CSVGELSAMNTEAFF	TGCAGCGTTGGGGAGTTGAGCGCTATGAACACTGAAGCTTTCTTT
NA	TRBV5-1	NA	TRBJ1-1	CASSLSSISEAFF	TGCGCCAGCAGCTTGTCTTCCATTAGTGAAGCTTTCTTT
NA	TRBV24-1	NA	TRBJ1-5	CATSDPSGAGQPQHF	TGTGCCACCAGTGACCCCTCAGGTGCGGGCCAGCCCCAGCATTTT
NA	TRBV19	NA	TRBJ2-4	CASTLGGGLAKNIQYF	TGTGCCAGTACCCTGGGGGGGGGCTTAGCCAAAAACATTCAGTACTTC
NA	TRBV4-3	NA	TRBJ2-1	CASSQGAGSWGDEQFF	TGCGCCAGCAGCCAGGGCGCGGGGTCTTGGGGAGATGAGCAGTTCTTC
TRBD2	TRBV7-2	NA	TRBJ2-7	CASSSGRGTTKQYF	TGTGCCAGCAGCTCAGGACGGGGGACTACGAAGCAGTACTTC
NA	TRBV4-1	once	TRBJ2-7	CASSPVLGTYEQYF	TGCGCCAGCAGCCCCGTTCTCGGGACCTACGAGCAGTACTTC
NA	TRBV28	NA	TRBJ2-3	CASSFARGRADTQYF	TGTGCCAGCAGTTTTGCGCGGGGGCGTGCAGATACGCAGTATTTT
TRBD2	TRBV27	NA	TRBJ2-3	CASSPLASGNTDTQYF	TGTGCCAGCAGTCCCCTGGCTAGCGGGAACACAGATACGCAGTATTTT
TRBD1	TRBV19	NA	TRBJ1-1	CASSTRDREPEAFF	TGTGCCAGTAGTACCCGGGACAGGGAACCTGAAGCTTTCTTT
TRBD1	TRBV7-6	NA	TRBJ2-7	CASSNPGTDSYEQYF	TGTGCCAGCAGCAACCCCGGGACAGACTCCTACGAGCAGTACTTC
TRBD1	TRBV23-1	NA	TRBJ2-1	CASSQTRPGTGYYNEQFF	TGCGCCAGCAGTCAAACCCGGCCCGGGACAGGGTACTACAATGAGCAGTTCTTC
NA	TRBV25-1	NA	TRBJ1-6	CASQRSSYNSPLHF	TGTGCCAGCCAGAGGAGCTCCTATAATTCACCCCTCCACTTT
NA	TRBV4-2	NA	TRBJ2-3	CASASGLTDTQYF	TGTGCCAGCGCGAGCGGACTCACAGATACGCAGTATTTT
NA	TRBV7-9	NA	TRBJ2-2	CASTPFNTGELFF	TGTGCCAGCACCCCCTTTAACACCGGGGAGCTGTTTTTT
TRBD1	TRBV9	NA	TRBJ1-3	CASSVTGGAGNTIYF	TGTGCCAGCAGCGTTACAGGGGGCGCGGGAAACACCATATATTTT
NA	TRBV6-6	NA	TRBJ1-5	CASRYGGNQPQHF	TGTGCCAGCAGGTACGGGGGGAATCAGCCCCAGCATTTT
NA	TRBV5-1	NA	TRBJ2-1	CASSLGLGGNEQFF	TGCGCCAGCAGCTTGGGACTAGGAGGCAATGAGCAGTTCTTC
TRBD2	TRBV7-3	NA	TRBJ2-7	CASSLLAGPSYEQYF	TGTGCCAGCAGCCTACTAGCGGGGCCCTCCTACGAGCAGTACTTC
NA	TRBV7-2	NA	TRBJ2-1	CASSLQALGAYNEQFF	TGTGCCAGCAGCTTACAAGCTCTAGGGGCCTACAATGAGCAGTTCTTC
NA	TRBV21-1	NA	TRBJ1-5	CASSKVQGPNSNQPQHF	TGTGCCAGCAGCAAAGTACAGGGTCCCAATAGCAATCAGCCCCAGCATTTT
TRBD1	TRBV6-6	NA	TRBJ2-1	CASRGQGRPYNEQFF	TGTGCCAGCAGAGGACAGGGAAGGCCCTACAATGAGCAGTTCTTC
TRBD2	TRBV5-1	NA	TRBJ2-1	CASSLGTSAYNEQFF	TGCGCCAGCAGCCTAGGGACTAGCGCTTACAATGAGCAGTTCTTC
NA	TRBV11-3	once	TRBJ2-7	CASSLESGSAYEQYF	TGTGCCAGCAGCTTAGAAAGCGGGTCGGCCTACGAGCAGTACTTC
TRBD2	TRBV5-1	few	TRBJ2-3	CATNSGGATDTQYF	TGCGCCACCAATAGCGGGGGGGCCACAGATACGCAGTATTTT
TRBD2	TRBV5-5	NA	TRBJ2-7	CASSLAAAGIYEQYF	TGTGCCAGCAGCTTGGCGGCAGCGGGAATCTACGAGCAGTACTTC
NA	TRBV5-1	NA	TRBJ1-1	CASSLAPGNTEAFF	TGCGCCAGCAGCTTGGCCCCAGGGAACACTGAAGCTTTCTTT
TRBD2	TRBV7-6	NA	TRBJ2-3	CASSYTAGTDTQYF	TGTGCCAGCAGCTACACAGCGGGAACAGATACGCAGTATTTT
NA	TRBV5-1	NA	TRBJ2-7	CASSEQGPLPSGEQYF	TGCGCCAGCAGCGAACAGGGCCCCCTCCCTTCGGGGGAGCAGTACTTC
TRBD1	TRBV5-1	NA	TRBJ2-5	CASSLGPGQGIAQYF	TGCGCCAGCAGCTTGGGGCCGGGACAGGGGATCGCCCAGTACTTC
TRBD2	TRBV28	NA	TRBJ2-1	CASSLWGSGSRGEQFF	TGTGCCAGCAGTTTATGGGGTAGCGGGAGTAGAGGGGAGCAGTTCTTC
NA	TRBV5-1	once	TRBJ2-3	CASSYSGAHPASTDTQYF	TGCGCCAGCAGCTATTCAGGCGCACACCCAGCAAGCACAGATACGCAGTATTTT
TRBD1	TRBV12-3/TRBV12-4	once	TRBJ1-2	CASRSTGTLGYTF	TGTGCCAGCAGATCGACAGGGACCTTAGGCTACACCTTC
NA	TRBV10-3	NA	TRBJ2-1	CAMGSSDNEQFF	TGTGCCATGGGGAGTAGTGACAATGAGCAGTTCTTC
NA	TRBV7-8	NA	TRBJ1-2	CASSPEHF	TGTGCCAGCTCACCTGAGCACTTC
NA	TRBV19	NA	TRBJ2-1	CASSLTTVSSYNEQFF	TGTGCCAGTAGTCTAACGACAGTCTCCTCCTACAATGAGCAGTTCTTC
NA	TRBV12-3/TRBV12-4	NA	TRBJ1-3	CASSPFSGNTIYF	TGTGCCAGCAGTCCCTTCTCTGGAAACACCATATATTTT
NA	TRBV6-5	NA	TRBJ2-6	CASSYQGTGANVLTF	TGTGCCAGCAGTTACCAGGGAACTGGGGCCAACGTCCTGACTTTC
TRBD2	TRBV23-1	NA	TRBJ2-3	CASSRDYSGSPSPSTDTQYF	TGCGCCAGCAGTCGAGATTACAGCGGGAGTCCATCCCCTAGCACAGATACGCAGTATTTT
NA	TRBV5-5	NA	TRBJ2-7	CASSLVFGFDEQYF	TGTGCCAGCAGCTTGGTTTTCGGGTTCGACGAGCAGTACTTC
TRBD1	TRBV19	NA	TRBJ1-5	CASSRGQGNDQPQHF	TGTGCCAGTAGTAGGGGACAGGGTAATGATCAGCCCCAGCATTTT
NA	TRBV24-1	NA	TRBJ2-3	CATRDSRRGFRTDTQYF	TGTGCCACCAGGGATTCGAGAAGAGGGTTTAGGACAGATACGCAGTATTTT
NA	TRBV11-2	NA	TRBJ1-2	CASSSGHGYTF	TGTGCCAGCAGCTCAGGGCATGGCTACACCTTC
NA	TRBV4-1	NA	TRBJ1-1	CASGQAGAGTEAFF	TGCGCCAGCGGCCAAGCAGGGGCGGGCACTGAAGCTTTCTTT
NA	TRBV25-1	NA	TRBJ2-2	CASSALTVTGELFF	TGTGCCAGCAGTGCACTCACGGTCACCGGGGAGCTGTTTTTT
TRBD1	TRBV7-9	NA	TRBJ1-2	CASSFGTGQGKGDTF	TGTGCCAGCAGCTTCGGGACAGGGCAGGGTAAAGGGGACACCTTC
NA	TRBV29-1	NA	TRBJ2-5	CSVVGATNGETQYF	TGCAGCGTTGTTGGGGCCACTAACGGAGAGACCCAGTACTTC